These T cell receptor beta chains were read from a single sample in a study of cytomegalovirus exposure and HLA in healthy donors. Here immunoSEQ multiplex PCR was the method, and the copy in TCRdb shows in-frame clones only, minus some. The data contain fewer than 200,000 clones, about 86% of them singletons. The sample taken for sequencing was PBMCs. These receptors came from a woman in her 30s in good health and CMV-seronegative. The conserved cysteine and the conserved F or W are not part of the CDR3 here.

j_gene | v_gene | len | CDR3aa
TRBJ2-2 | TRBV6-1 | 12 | ASSTRGNTGELF
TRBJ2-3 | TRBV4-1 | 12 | ASSQVVVPDTQY
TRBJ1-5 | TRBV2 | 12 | ASSQTGPGQPQH
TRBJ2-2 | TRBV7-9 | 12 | ASSLGGDTGELF
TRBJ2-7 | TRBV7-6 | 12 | ASSPHFPQYEQY
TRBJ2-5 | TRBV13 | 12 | ASSSGRLAETQY
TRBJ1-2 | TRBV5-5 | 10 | ASSSYRDGYT
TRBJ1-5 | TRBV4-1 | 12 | ASSLDFSRQPQH
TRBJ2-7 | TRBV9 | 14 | ASSPRGGLAGYEQY
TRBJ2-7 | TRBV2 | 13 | ASRYTLDGTYEQY
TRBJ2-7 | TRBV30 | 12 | AWMTSGGAYEQY
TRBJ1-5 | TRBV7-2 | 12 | ASSSPGSNQPQH
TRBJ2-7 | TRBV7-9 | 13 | ASSLVSTGNYEQY
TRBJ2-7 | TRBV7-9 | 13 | ASSSTQGFLYEQY
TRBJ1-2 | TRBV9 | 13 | ASSAGDRLKHGYT
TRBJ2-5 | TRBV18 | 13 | ASSPPDRARETQY